This is a list of T cell receptor beta chains from one sample in a study of blood T cells in healthy people across ages. TCRdb itself ran the 5' RACE reads through MiXCR, one entry per CDR3 protein. The sample carries 1.5 million to 1.9 million distinct CDR3 sequences, approximately 43% recorded once. The sequenced material came from blood. The source is a woman aged 18-29 years in good health. Each CDR3 is given with its conserved first and last residue. A D gene is named only where the DNA matches it firmly. Only some rows state a clone size, as once, few, many or a class for expanded clones.

- TRBJ2-7 many TRBV20-1 CSASGTPYEQYF TGCAGTGCTAGCGGGACCCCCTACGAGCAGTACTTC
- TRBJ1-1 - TRBV20-1 CSALGPMNTEAFF TGCAGTGCCCTGGGACCGATGAACACTGAAGCTTTCTTT
- TRBJ2-3 few TRBV10-3 CAISEMLGRDGTDTQYF TGTGCCATCAGTGAGATGTTAGGGAGAGATGGCACAGATACGCAGTATTTT
- TRBJ2-3 few TRBV20-1 CSASGTAPSQYF TGCAGTGCTAGTGGTACGGCCCCCTCGCAGTATTTT
- TRBJ2-1 - TRBV20-1 CSARWQGGDEQFF TGCAGTGCTAGGTGGCAGGGCGGGGATGAGCAGTTCTTC
- TRBJ2-1 once TRBV7-2 CASSKKTRNKETQFF TGTGCCAGCAGCAAGAAGACAAGGAACAAAGAGACCCAGTTCTTC
TRBD2 TRBJ2-3 - TRBV6-2/TRBV6-3 CASQREGGDTQYF TGTGCCAGCCAGCGGGAGGGAGGGGATACGCAGTATTTT
TRBD1 TRBJ2-2 few TRBV9 CASSTRTGNTGELFF TGTGCCAGCAGCACGCGGACAGGGAACACCGGGGAGCTGTTTTTT
TRBD1 TRBJ2-1 - TRBV19 CASRQMDPGQVNYNEQFF TGTGCCAGTAGGCAAATGGACCCGGGACAGGTGAACTACAATGAGCAGTTCTTC
TRBD1 TRBJ2-3 few TRBV29-1 CSARAGMGQGNVDTQYF TGCAGCGCCAGAGCCGGGATGGGACAGGGTAACGTCGATACGCAGTATTTT
- TRBJ2-7 - TRBV29-1 CSAKLGRLLSYEQYF TGCAGCGCCAAATTAGGCCGCTTACTCTCCTACGAGCAGTACTTC
TRBD1 TRBJ1-1 few TRBV12-3/TRBV12-4 CASSFDRGRWTEAFF TGTGCCAGCAGTTTTGACAGGGGGCGATGGACTGAAGCTTTCTTT
- TRBJ1-2 - TRBV25-1 CASSEAGLFGYTF TGTGCCAGCAGTGAGGCAGGGTTATTTGGCTACACCTTC
- TRBJ1-2 - TRBV2 CASSEEGVGYYGYTF TGTGCCAGCAGTGAAGAGGGGGTTGGGTACTATGGCTACACCTTC
TRBD1 TRBJ2-7 few TRBV7-2 CASRPPGQGVEKQYF TGTGCCAGCAGACCACCGGGACAGGGGGTTGAAAAGCAGTACTTC
- TRBJ1-2 few TRBV3-1 CASSHVRGGYTF TGTGCCAGCAGCCACGTGAGAGGTGGCTACACCTTC
TRBD1 TRBJ1-2 - TRBV27 CASSHPGQGYGYTF TGTGCCAGCAGTCATCCGGGACAGGGGTATGGCTACACCTTC
TRBD2 TRBJ2-1 many TRBV24-1 CATSSVMGGRAYNEQFF TGTGCCACCAGTTCAGTCATGGGCGGGAGGGCCTACAATGAGCAGTTCTTC
- TRBJ2-5 - TRBV6-1 CASSEVGVWEETQYF TGTGCCAGCAGCGAGGTGGGGGTCTGGGAAGAGACCCAGTACTTC
- TRBJ1-2 - TRBV27 CASSFLNIGRRGYTF TGTGCCAGCAGTTTCTTGAACATAGGACGGCGGGGCTACACCTTC
- TRBJ2-5 few TRBV10-3 CAISDSGDNQETQYF TGTGCCATCAGCGACTCGGGGGACAACCAAGAGACCCAGTACTTC
TRBD2 TRBJ2-1 few TRBV27 CASSPGLALHEQFF TGTGCCAGCAGTCCGGGACTAGCCTTGCACGAGCAGTTCTTC
TRBD1 TRBJ1-2 many TRBV29-1 CSVELTGYSGYTF TGCAGCGTTGAATTGACAGGGTACTCTGGCTACACCTTC